What follows describes a single T cell receptor (beta chain). The CDR3 sequence is 14 residues long. Per germline, CDR1 SGHVS and CDR2 FNYEAQ. J gave up 4 bases and V 5 bases, and 4 bases lay outside the gene matches. The entry originates in a study of CD8+ T cells in alopecia areata. As for the study in general: The drug, oral tofacitinib, was given to treated patients at 5 to 10 mg twice daily. The authors scored treated patients' severity by affected scalp percentage.

In each case, RNA was isolated and then reverse transcribed into cDNA as the sequencing template. Measured with immunoSEQ multiplex PCR; TCRdb has only the in-frame clones, and not every one. Of 250,000 to 300,000 clones detected, 58% appear once; the ten largest clones hold about 1.7%. The treatment is: oral pan-JAK inhibitor, 5-10 mg twice daily. Collected material from alopecia areata patients comprised lesional scalp punch biopsies and peripheral blood. Sorting from PBMCs produced CD4+ and CD8+ T cells. The V and J genes are TRBV7-6 and TRBJ2-2; 7 bases map to TRBD1. The sequenced sample was CD4+ T cells sorted from blood, obtained at week 24, from a patient treated with tofacitinib. This clonotype was obtained from a human donor with alopecia areata. The CDR3 DNA reads as TGTGCCAGCAGCAGAACAGGGGCCACCGGGGAGCTGTTTTTT. Translation: CASSRTGATGELFF.